Listed below are T cell receptor beta chains from one sample, sequenced in a study of human T cells and chemical hapten exposure. TCRdb reprocessed the RACE reads via MiXCR and lists one record per CDR3 protein. The data show approximately 68,000 distinct CDR3 sequences, over 6.5% seen once. This specimen consisted of whole blood, obtained in connection with sensitization to the hapten diphenylcyclopropenone (DPC). These receptors originate from a woman aged 45 to 65 with alopecia areata. Some clones in this sample may be carry-over from other donors' samples. CDR3s include the opening cysteine and the closing phenylalanine or tryptophan. The D gene is left open where the match is weak. Size is stated for part of the rows, as once, few or many counts, or as a class when the clone is expanded.

v_call	d_call	j_call	clone_size	cdr3_aa	cdr3_nt
TRBV15	NA	TRBJ2-3	many	CATSEEIGGSGADTQYF	TGTGCCACCAGCGAAGAGATTGGGGGGTCAGGGGCAGATACGCAGTATTTT
TRBV9	TRBD1	TRBJ1-1	many	CASSKDREGRYTEAFF	TGTGCCAGCAGCAAGGACAGGGAGGGCCGTTACACTGAAGCTTTCTTT
TRBV28	TRBD1	TRBJ1-2	NA	CASIPSDRALGYTF	TGTGCCAGCATCCCTTCTGACAGGGCCCTGGGCTACACCTTC
TRBV24-1	NA	TRBJ2-3	few	CATSDRVSTDTQYF	TGTGCCACCAGTGATCGGGTTAGCACAGATACGCAGTATTTT
TRBV11-2	NA	TRBJ2-7	few	CASSFGTPYEQYF	TGTGCCAGCAGCTTCGGGACACCCTACGAGCAGTACTTC
TRBV10-3	NA	TRBJ2-1	many	CAISESGHQFSYNEQFF	TGTGCCATCAGTGAGTCGGGACATCAATTCTCCTACAATGAGCAGTTCTTC
TRBV30	NA	TRBJ2-1	few	CAWGGFGNEQFF	TGTGCCTGGGGGGGGTTCGGCAATGAGCAGTTCTTC
TRBV4-3	NA	TRBJ2-3	NA	CASSQELAADTQYF	TGCGCCAGCAGCCAAGAATTAGCGGCAGATACGCAGTATTTT
TRBV6-1	TRBD1	TRBJ2-7	many	CASTPWGDRVYEQYF	TGTGCCAGCACCCCATGGGGGGACAGGGTCTACGAGCAGTACTTC
TRBV6-2/TRBV6-3	NA	TRBJ1-2	many	CASSYNLSPANYGYTF	TGTGCCAGCAGTTACAATCTCAGCCCAGCTAACTATGGCTACACCTTC
TRBV12-3/TRBV12-4	NA	TRBJ1-1	NA	CASSFTQNTEAFF	TGTGCCAGCAGTTTTACACAGAACACTGAAGCTTTCTTT
TRBV4-1	TRBD2	TRBJ2-1	few	CASSQPGLAGEYNEQFF	TGCGCCAGCAGCCAGCCCGGACTAGCGGGGGAATACAATGAGCAGTTCTTC
TRBV2	NA	TRBJ1-5	many	CASTEKGRVGNQPQHF	TGTGCCAGCACCGAGAAGGGGCGTGTAGGCAATCAGCCCCAGCATTTT
TRBV20-1	NA	TRBJ2-1	few	CSAREGLLSYNEQFF	TGCAGTGCTAGAGAAGGACTTCTCTCCTACAATGAGCAGTTCTTC
TRBV2	NA	TRBJ2-4	NA	CATKVLLAKNIQYF	TGTGCCACCAAGGTTTTACTAGCCAAAAACATTCAGTACTTC
TRBV12-3/TRBV12-4	NA	TRBJ2-3	many	CASSRDQSTDTQYF	TGTGCCAGCAGCAGGGACCAAAGCACAGATACGCAGTATTTT
TRBV6-6	NA	TRBJ2-3	few	CASSDAGPGAGKDTQYF	TGTGCCAGCAGTGATGCCGGCCCTGGGGCTGGCAAAGATACGCAGTATTTT
TRBV18	NA	TRBJ2-5	few	CASSPSGRETQYF	TGTGCCAGCTCACCCTCTGGGAGGGAGACCCAGTACTTC
TRBV9	TRBD2	TRBJ2-2	NA	CASSAPGLAGGGTGGLFF	TGTGCCAGCAGCGCCCCCGGACTAGCGGGAGGTGGGACCGGGGGGCTGTTTTTT
TRBV3-1	TRBD1	TRBJ2-7	few	CASSTFGTGIYEQYF	TGTGCCAGCAGTACCTTTGGGACAGGGATCTACGAGCAGTACTTC
TRBV20-1	TRBD2	TRBJ2-3	NA	CSAREGLAEADTQYF	TGCAGTGCTAGAGAGGGGCTAGCGGAAGCAGATACGCAGTATTTT
TRBV4-1	NA	TRBJ2-2	many	CASSPTTGELFF	TGCGCCAGCAGCCCTACGACCGGGGAGCTGTTTTTT
TRBV6-6	NA	TRBJ2-7	few	CASSLTRGADEQYF	TGTGCCAGCAGTTTAACTCGAGGCGCGGACGAGCAGTACTTC
TRBV20-1	TRBD1	TRBJ1-6	many	CSAPGTGYGSPLHF	TGCAGTGCTCCCGGGACAGGGTATGGATCACCCCTCCACTTT
TRBV20-1	TRBD1	TRBJ2-7	NA	CSANRDSYEQYF	TGCAGTGCTAACCGGGACAGCTACGAGCAGTACTTC
TRBV3-1	NA	TRBJ1-1	many	CASSWAVNTEAFF	TGTGCCAGCTCCTGGGCTGTGAACACTGAAGCTTTCTTT
TRBV13	NA	TRBJ1-5	NA	CASSLGQESNQPQHF	TGTGCCAGCAGCTTAGGGCAGGAATCCAATCAGCCCCAGCATTTT
TRBV9	NA	TRBJ2-3	NA	CASSVGDGDTQYF	TGTGCCAGCAGCGTAGGAGATGGAGATACGCAGTATTTT
TRBV5-8	TRBD1	TRBJ1-4	few	CASSPGQGAQGEKLFF	TGTGCCAGCAGCCCCGGACAGGGGGCGCAGGGTGAAAAACTGTTTTTT
TRBV5-1	NA	TRBJ2-5	many	CASSLEEEAEETQYF	TGCGCCAGCAGCTTGGAAGAGGAGGCCGAAGAGACCCAGTACTTC
TRBV7-9	TRBD2	TRBJ2-7	few	CASSPEGTSGYEQYF	TGTGCCAGCAGCCCCGAAGGGACTAGCGGCTACGAGCAGTACTTC
TRBV5-1	TRBD1	TRBJ2-7	many	CASSLAGGPYEQYF	TGCGCCAGCAGCTTGGCAGGGGGACCCTACGAGCAGTACTTC
TRBV20-1	NA	TRBJ2-7	few	CSARDIVLVYEQYF	TGCAGTGCTAGAGATATAGTCTTGGTCTACGAGCAGTACTTC
TRBV19	TRBD2	TRBJ2-7	NA	CASSFGLAASYEQYF	TGTGCCAGTAGTTTCGGACTAGCGGCTTCCTACGAGCAGTACTTC
TRBV12-3/TRBV12-4	NA	TRBJ2-7	few	CASRTTGTYEQYF	TGTGCCAGCAGGACGACGGGGACCTACGAGCAGTACTTC
TRBV7-8	NA	TRBJ2-7	NA	CASRTGPQAFYEQYF	TGTGCCAGCAGGACCGGCCCCCAGGCCTTCTACGAGCAGTACTTC
TRBV14	NA	TRBJ1-2	many	CASSQEVGYYGYTF	TGTGCCAGCAGCCAAGAAGTCGGGTACTATGGCTACACCTTC
TRBV7-2	TRBD2	TRBJ2-3	few	CASSLIAGPDTQYF	TGTGCCAGCAGCCTGATAGCGGGGCCAGATACGCAGTATTTT
TRBV6-1	NA	TRBJ1-1	few	CASSATAEAFF	TGTGCCAGCAGTGCTACAGCTGAAGCTTTCTTT
TRBV27	NA	TRBJ2-3	NA	CASRSHFSTDTQYF	TGTGCCAGCAGATCACATTTTAGCACAGATACGCAGTATTTT
TRBV6-1	TRBD1	TRBJ1-5	many	CASSEQEGASQPQHF	TGTGCCAGCAGTGAACAAGAGGGGGCCAGTCAGCCCCAGCATTTT
TRBV5-4	NA	TRBJ1-2	NA	CASRYTGRGYGYTF	TGTGCCAGCAGATACACAGGGAGGGGGTATGGCTACACCTTC
TRBV29-1	NA	TRBJ1-2	NA	CSAGYASDGYTF	TGCAGCGCCGGCTATGCGTCGGATGGCTACACCTTC
TRBV12-3/TRBV12-4	TRBD1	TRBJ1-1	NA	CASSLDRFGAFF	TGTGCCAGCAGTTTGGACAGGTTTGGGGCTTTCTTT
TRBV5-5	TRBD2	TRBJ2-3	few	CASSMTSGGTSTDTQYF	TGTGCCAGCAGCATGACTAGCGGGGGTACTAGCACAGATACGCAGTATTTT
TRBV7-2	NA	TRBJ2-1	NA	CASSGSWGEQFF	TGTGCCAGCAGCGGTAGCTGGGGTGAGCAGTTCTTC
TRBV27	NA	TRBJ1-6	many	CASSLMSGRPPLHF	TGTGCCAGCAGTTTAATGTCTGGGAGGCCACCCCTCCACTTT
TRBV5-1	TRBD2	TRBJ2-3	NA	CASSLTSGRSDTQYF	TGCGCCAGCAGCTTGACTAGCGGGAGGTCAGATACGCAGTATTTT
TRBV5-6	NA	TRBJ2-7	few	CASKEASEAYEQYF	TGTGCCAGCAAGGAGGCCTCGGAGGCATACGAGCAGTACTTC
TRBV7-9	NA	TRBJ1-1	many	CASSFPSIERAAFF	TGTGCCAGCAGCTTTCCATCGATCGAAAGAGCAGCTTTCTTT
TRBV27	NA	TRBJ2-3	NA	CASRIFGDTQYF	TGTGCCAGCAGAATCTTCGGAGATACGCAGTATTTT
TRBV28	NA	TRBJ1-1	NA	CASSLPHGALTEAFF	TGTGCCAGCAGTTTACCCCACGGTGCCCTCACTGAAGCTTTCTTT
TRBV29-1	NA	TRBJ1-2	NA	CSGYDRANYGYTF	TGCAGCGGTTATGACAGAGCTAACTATGGCTACACCTTC
TRBV15	TRBD1	TRBJ1-3	few	CATSSGTAGNTIYF	TGTGCCACCAGCAGCGGGACAGCTGGAAACACCATATATTTT
TRBV18	NA	TRBJ1-5	NA	CASSLSQLGSNQPQHF	TGTGCCAGCTCACTCTCGCAACTAGGGAGCAATCAGCCCCAGCATTTT
TRBV9	TRBD1	TRBJ1-1	many	CASSPHLDRAFEAFF	TGTGCCAGCAGCCCCCACCTCGACAGGGCGTTTGAAGCTTTCTTT
TRBV6-5	NA	TRBJ2-6	few	CASSRKLGANVLTF	TGTGCCAGCAGCCGTAAGCTTGGGGCCAACGTCCTGACTTTC